These T cell receptor beta chains were read from a single sample in a study of T cell changes during pregnancy in multiple sclerosis. The repertoire was sequenced with immunoSEQ multiplex PCR; TCRdb's copy has only in-frame clones and lacks some. The profile shows around 68,000 clones, around nine tenths of them singletons. The specimen comprised CD4+ T cells from peripheral blood mononuclear cells, sampled before pregnancy. These TCRs come from a female donor with multiple sclerosis, enrolled in a pregnancy study. CDR3s include the opening cysteine and the closing phenylalanine or tryptophan. The D gene is left open where the match is weak. Clone size, where shown, is once, few, many, or a class for clones that have expanded.

>TRBJ1-4|TRBV28|-|TRBD1
CASSDTGQGLEKLFF
TGTGCCAGCAGCGATACGGGACAGGGGCTCGAAAAACTGTTTTTT
>TRBJ1-2|TRBV7-2|few|-
CASSFKRTDGYTF
TGTGCCAGCAGCTTTAAGCGGACAGATGGCTACACCTTC
>TRBJ1-6|TRBV9|-|-
CASSVDRVNSPLHF
TGTGCCAGCAGCGTAGACAGAGTCAATTCACCCCTCCACTTT
>TRBJ2-1|TRBV29-1|-|-
CSVRPGNEQFF
TGCAGCGTCCGGCCAGGGAATGAGCAGTTCTTC
>TRBJ2-2|TRBV18|-|-
CASSPPSRSTGELFF
TGTGCCAGCTCACCACCGAGCCGGTCCACCGGGGAGCTGTTTTTT
>TRBJ1-5|TRBV19|-|-
CASSPLYQPQHF
TGTGCCAGTAGCCCTCTTTATCAGCCCCAGCATTTT
>TRBJ1-1|TRBV7-2|-|-
CASSLMAPKNTEAFF
TGTGCCAGCAGCTTAATGGCACCGAAGAACACTGAAGCTTTCTTT
>TRBJ2-1|TRBV7-2|-|TRBD2
CASSLSSGSGGINEQFF
TGTGCCAGCAGCTTAAGTAGCGGGAGCGGGGGTATAAATGAGCAGTTCTTC
>TRBJ2-7|TRBV5-1|-|TRBD2
CARWAGDF
TGCGCCAGGTGGGCGGGGGACTTC
>TRBJ2-5|TRBV6-1|-|TRBD1
CASSDRGRGETQYF
TGTGCCAGCAGTGACAGGGGGCGCGGAGAGACCCAGTACTTC
>TRBJ2-7|TRBV30|-|TRBD1
CAWSVDRKSSYEQYF
TGTGCCTGGAGTGTGGACAGGAAATCTTCCTACGAGCAGTACTTC
>TRBJ2-5|TRBV5-4|once|-
CASSLGGSDETQYF
TGTGCCAGCAGCTTGGGAGGGAGCGATGAGACCCAGTACTTC
>TRBJ2-1|TRBV5-1|-|-
CASSLFGGNTYNEQFF
TGCGCCAGCAGCTTGTTCGGCGGGAACACCTACAATGAGCAGTTCTTC
>TRBJ1-5|TRBV6-1|-|-
CASSERVQTVNQPQHF
TGTGCCAGCAGTGAAAGAGTTCAGACAGTCAATCAGCCCCAGCATTTT
>TRBJ2-3|TRBV27|-|-
CASSWSAADTQYF
TGTGCCAGCAGCTGGTCGGCGGCAGATACGCAGTATTTT
>TRBJ1-4|TRBV19|-|-
CASNPGLATNEKLFF
TGTGCCAGTAATCCCGGTCTAGCAACTAATGAAAAACTGTTTTTT
>TRBJ1-2|TRBV7-2|-|TRBD1
CASSFPGQHSYGYTF
TGTGCCAGCAGCTTCCCGGGACAGCACTCCTATGGCTACACCTTC
>TRBJ1-2|TRBV28|-|TRBD1
CASRTGRGGYTF
TGTGCCAGCAGGACAGGGCGGGGTGGCTACACCTTC
>TRBJ2-7|TRBV6-5|once|TRBD1
CASSYPGQGHHEQYF
TGTGCCAGCAGTTATCCGGGACAGGGTCACCACGAGCAGTACTTC
>TRBJ1-5|TRBV28|-|-
CASSGRDQRGQPQHF
TGTGCCAGCAGTGGCCGGGATCAGCGTGGTCAGCCCCAGCATTTT
>TRBJ1-4|TRBV4-3|few|-
CASSLLSEGGDEKLFF
TGCGCCAGCAGCCTCCTGAGCGAGGGAGGGGACGAAAAACTGTTTTTT
>TRBJ2-3|TRBV4-1|-|TRBD2
CASSHPTSGRRDTQYF
TGCGCCAGCAGCCATCCGACTAGCGGGAGGCGAGATACGCAGTATTTT
>TRBJ1-2|TRBV2|-|TRBD1
CASRPDRDRAEANYGYTF
TGTGCCAGCAGACCCGACCGGGACAGGGCGGAAGCTAACTATGGCTACACCTTC
>TRBJ1-4|TRBV19|-|TRBD1
CASSGLQGDAANEKLFF
TGTGCCAGTAGCGGACTACAGGGGGACGCGGCTAATGAAAAACTGTTTTTT
>TRBJ2-7|TRBV7-9|-|-
CASSRRTANDEQYF
TGTGCCAGCAGCCGCCGGACAGCGAACGACGAGCAGTACTTC
>TRBJ1-6|TRBV5-4|once|-
CASSRKSGNSPLHF
TGTGCCAGCAGCCGCAAGTCAGGGAATTCACCCCTCCACTTT
>TRBJ2-7|TRBV15|-|-
CATSRDRWAGNYEQYF
TGTGCCACCAGCAGAGATAGATGGGCGGGGAACTACGAGCAGTACTTC
>TRBJ1-5|TRBV19|-|-
CATMNTRDGRQRPQHF
TGTGCCACCATGAATACGAGGGACGGGAGACAGCGGCCCCAGCATTTT
>TRBJ2-7|TRBV23-1|-|-
CASSQSSKPTAGYEQYF
TGCGCCAGCAGTCAATCGAGTAAGCCCACCGCCGGCTACGAGCAGTACTTC
>TRBJ2-7|TRBV11-1|-|-
CASSLGEGAYEQYF
TGTGCCAGCAGCTTAGGGGAAGGGGCCTACGAGCAGTACTTC
>TRBJ1-2|TRBV29-1|few|-
CSVDRGYTF
TGCAGCGTTGACCGTGGCTACACCTTC
>TRBJ1-5|TRBV28|-|-
CASSFPRSDNQPQHF
TGTGCCAGCAGTTTTCCCCGCAGTGATAATCAGCCCCAGCATTTT
>TRBJ1-1|TRBV5-1|-|-
CASSLGGWNTEAFF
TGCGCCAGCAGCTTGGGAGGGTGGAACACTGAAGCTTTCTTT
>TRBJ2-7|TRBV10-3|once|TRBD1
CATRQGPYEQYF
TGTGCCACGAGACAGGGGCCCTACGAGCAGTACTTC
>TRBJ2-3|TRBV19|-|-
CASSILTGGRASTDTQYF
TGTGCCAGTAGTATACTTACGGGCGGCAGGGCTAGCACAGATACGCAGTATTTT
>TRBJ2-5|TRBV5-1|-|-
CASSLGLVSETQYF
TGCGCCAGCAGCTTGGGACTAGTCTCAGAGACCCAGTACTTC
>TRBJ2-3|TRBV11-2|-|TRBD2
CASSISGGAGTDTQYF
TGTGCCAGCAGCATTAGCGGGGGGGCGGGGACAGATACGCAGTATTTT
>TRBJ1-1|TRBV18|-|-
CASSPPAGNTEAFF
TGTGCCAGCTCACCACCTGCGGGGAACACTGAAGCTTTCTTT
>TRBJ2-1|TRBV6-1|once|TRBD2
CASSDPGLEDEQFF
TGTGCCAGCAGTGACCCGGGACTAGAAGATGAGCAGTTCTTC
>TRBJ2-5|TRBV7-9|-|TRBD2
CASSSKREYTSETQYF
TGTGCCAGCAGCTCAAAGCGGGAATATACTTCAGAGACCCAGTACTTC
>TRBJ1-6|TRBV7-9|-|-
CAARGGAGDNSPLHF
TGTGCCGCCCGCGGGGGGGCGGGCGATAATTCACCCCTCCACTTT
>TRBJ2-1|TRBV7-2|-|TRBD2
CASSPTNLAGRSYNEQFF
TGTGCCAGCAGCCCAACGAACTTAGCGGGCCGCTCCTACAATGAGCAGTTCTTC
>TRBJ1-1|TRBV6-5|-|TRBD1
CASSSTGGSEAFF
TGTGCCAGCAGCTCCACAGGGGGATCTGAAGCTTTCTTT
>TRBJ2-7|TRBV27|once|TRBD2
CASTRLAGDYEQYF
TGTGCCAGCACTCGACTAGCGGGGGACTACGAGCAGTACTTC
>TRBJ1-1|TRBV7-6|-|-
CASSNQGGRTEAFF
TGTGCCAGCAGTAACCAGGGCGGGAGGACTGAAGCTTTCTTT
>TRBJ2-5|TRBV29-1|-|-
CSVTEDKIQETQYF
TGCAGCGTCACAGAGGACAAAATCCAAGAGACCCAGTACTTC
>TRBJ2-2|TRBV9|-|-
CASSPTGRAGTGELFF
TGTGCCAGCAGCCCAACCGGCAGGGCCGGCACCGGGGAGCTGTTTTTT
>TRBJ2-2|TRBV29-1|-|TRBD2
CSGTSGGARELFF
TGCAGCGGTACTAGCGGGGGGGCCCGGGAGCTGTTTTTT
>TRBJ1-5|TRBV28|-|-
CASSFQGNQPQHF
TGTGCCAGCAGTTTTCAGGGCAATCAGCCCCAGCATTTT
>TRBJ2-7|TRBV7-2|-|TRBD1
CASSLEQGAPYEQYF
TGTGCCAGCAGCCTGGAACAGGGGGCCCCCTACGAGCAGTACTTC
>TRBJ2-2|TRBV9|-|-
CASSAYRGSGELFF
TGTGCCAGCAGCGCCTACCGAGGATCCGGGGAGCTGTTTTTT
>TRBJ1-1|TRBV11-2|-|-
CASSLRRLGGSNTEAFF
TGTGCCAGCAGCTTAAGGAGATTGGGAGGCTCAAACACTGAAGCTTTCTTT
>TRBJ2-6|TRBV5-1|-|TRBD1
CASTGTAISGANVLTF
TGCGCCAGCACCGGGACAGCTATCTCTGGGGCCAACGTCCTGACTTTC
>TRBJ2-1|TRBV4-3|-|TRBD2
CASSPQVQRGGNEQFF
TGCGCCAGCAGCCCCCAGGTACAGCGGGGGGGGAATGAGCAGTTCTTC
>TRBJ1-5|TRBV29-1|-|-
CSVEMGRNQPQHF
TGCAGCGTTGAAATGGGGAGGAACCAGCCCCAGCATTTT